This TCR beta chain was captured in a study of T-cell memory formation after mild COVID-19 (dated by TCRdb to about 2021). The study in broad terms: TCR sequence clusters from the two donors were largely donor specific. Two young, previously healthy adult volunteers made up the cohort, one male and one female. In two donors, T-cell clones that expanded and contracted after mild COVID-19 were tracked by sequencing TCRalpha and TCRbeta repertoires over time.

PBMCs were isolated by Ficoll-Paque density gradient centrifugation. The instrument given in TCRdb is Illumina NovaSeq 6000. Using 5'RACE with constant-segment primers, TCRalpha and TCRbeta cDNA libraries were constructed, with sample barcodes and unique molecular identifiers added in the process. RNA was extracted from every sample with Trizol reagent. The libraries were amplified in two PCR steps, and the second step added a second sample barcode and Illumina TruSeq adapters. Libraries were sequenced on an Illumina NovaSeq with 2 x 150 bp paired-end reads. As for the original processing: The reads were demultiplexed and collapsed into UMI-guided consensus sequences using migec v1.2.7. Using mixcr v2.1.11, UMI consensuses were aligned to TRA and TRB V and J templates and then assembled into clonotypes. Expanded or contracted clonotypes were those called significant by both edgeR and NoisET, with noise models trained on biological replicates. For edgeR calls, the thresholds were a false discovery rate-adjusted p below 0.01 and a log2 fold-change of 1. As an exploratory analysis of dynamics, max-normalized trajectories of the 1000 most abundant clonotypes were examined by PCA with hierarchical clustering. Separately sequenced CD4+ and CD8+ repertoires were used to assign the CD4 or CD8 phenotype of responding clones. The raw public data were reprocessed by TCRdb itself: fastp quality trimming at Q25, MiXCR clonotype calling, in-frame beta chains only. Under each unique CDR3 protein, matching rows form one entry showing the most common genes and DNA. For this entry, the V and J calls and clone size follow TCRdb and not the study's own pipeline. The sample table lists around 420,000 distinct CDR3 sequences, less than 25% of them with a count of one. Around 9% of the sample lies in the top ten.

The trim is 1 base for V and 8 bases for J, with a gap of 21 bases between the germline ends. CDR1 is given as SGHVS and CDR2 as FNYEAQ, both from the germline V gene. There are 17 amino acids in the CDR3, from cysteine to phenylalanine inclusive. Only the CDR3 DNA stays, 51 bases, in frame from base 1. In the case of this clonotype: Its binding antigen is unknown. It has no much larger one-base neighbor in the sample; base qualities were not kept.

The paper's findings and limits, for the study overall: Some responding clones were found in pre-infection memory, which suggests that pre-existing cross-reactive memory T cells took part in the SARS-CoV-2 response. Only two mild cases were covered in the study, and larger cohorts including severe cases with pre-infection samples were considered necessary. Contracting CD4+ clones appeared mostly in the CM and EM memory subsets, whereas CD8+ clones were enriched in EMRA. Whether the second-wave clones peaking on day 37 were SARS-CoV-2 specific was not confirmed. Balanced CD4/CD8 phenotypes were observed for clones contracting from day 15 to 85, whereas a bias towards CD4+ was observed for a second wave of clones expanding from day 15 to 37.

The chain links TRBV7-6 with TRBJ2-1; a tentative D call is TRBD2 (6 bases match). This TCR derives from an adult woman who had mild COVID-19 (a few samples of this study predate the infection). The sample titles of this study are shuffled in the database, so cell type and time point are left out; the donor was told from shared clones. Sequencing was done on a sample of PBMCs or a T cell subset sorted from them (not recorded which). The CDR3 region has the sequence CASSLGVWRDRGHEQFF. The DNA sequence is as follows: TGTGCCAGCAGCTTAGGGGTATGGCGGGACCGAGGCCATGAGCAGTTCTTC.